What follows is one T cell receptor beta chain and its context. This clonotype has more than one count but fewer than ten. The antigen it binds to is not known. Base qualities are not recorded, but no much larger clone differs from it by a single base. The sample originates from a study of human T cells and chemical hapten exposure (dated by TCRdb to about 2021). Regarding the complete study: For sensitization, 2% DPC in acetone was applied to a 2 cm by 2 cm area of upper inner arm skin. Throughout the study period of about 25 weeks, patients also received therapeutic DPC doses to the scalp every week. Patch tests used Finn chambers with 0.01% DPC on the upper back, scored after 6 days by International Contact Dermatitis Research Group standards. Most of the patients in the cohort were female, and the cohort covered alopecia areata with under or over 50% scalp involvement, alopecia totalis and alopecia universalis. Libraries were pooled for sequencing, and per-sample TCR yields varied mainly because of small differences in library volumes within the pool. The study tracked peripheral blood TCR repertoire changes in vivo during primary and secondary sensitization to the hapten diphenylcyclopropenone (DPC) in alopecia patients. Blood samples were taken from patients before sensitization (week 0) and at 2, 6 and about 24 weeks after DPC sensitization. Under 30 alopecia patients gave blood for TCR sequencing at one to four time points (pre-sensitization, 2, 6 and 24 weeks).

What this sample's time point label stands for: patch test 1, 2 weeks after DPC sensitization. What this sample's treatment or condition label stands for: therapeutic diphenylcyclopropenone sensitization with weekly scalp DPC. At every patch-test visit, the blood draw took place before the patch test was put on. Patients were considered eligible if aged 18 to 70, diagnosed with alopecia and deemed suitable for DPC therapy, and patients were excluded if pregnant. Total RNA was isolated from unfractionated whole blood collected in Tempus Blood RNA tubes. Overall study results and their limits: Patch test score was positively correlated with the number of PT1 expanded TCRs, with significance at thresholds 8, 16 and 32 but not at 4. The number of TCRs above 1 in 1000 frequency did not change with DPC sensitization; there was no evidence of global repertoire structure alterations. Alopecia, a presumed autoimmune disease, was present in all patients, so the immune response of the patients might differ from that of healthy individuals. Expanded TCRs formed significantly more large CDR3 similarity clusters than pre-sensitization or healthy control sets, consistent with antigen-driven responses. After repeated subsampling, the strength of the expansion versus patch-test correlation and the threshold at which it became significant changed.

Libraries were made using RACE. Reads for this sample came from a NextSeq 500. During library preparation, unique molecular identifiers were attached to individual cDNA molecules so that TCRs could be counted quantitatively and reproducibly. For every blood RNA sample, sequencing covered both the TCR alpha and TCR beta chains. The study's own analysis went as follows. The median number of TCRs per sample was over 95,000, ranging from roughly 23,224 to 700,000. The Decombinator software suite was used to annotate V, J and CDR3 in the TCR reads. Every sample was subsampled to the same number of TCRs (28,000) for the PS versus PT1 abundance plots. Expanded TCRs were defined as absent before sensitization and observed at least eight times at the 2-week time point. TCRdb itself trimmed the public reads at Q25 with fastp, ran MiXCR and retained productive beta chains. Rows are unified per CDR3 protein, each entry keeping the most common DNA and genes. These V and J calls derive from TCRdb rather than the authors' analysis. Recorded for this sample are roughly 360,000 distinct CDR3 sequences; more than 4.5% of them occurred a single time. The top ten constitute over 2% of the sample.

Inclusive of the bounding cysteine and phenylalanine, the CDR3 is 16 residues long. The kept DNA is CDR3 alone, 48 bases in frame from the first base. Via the germline V gene, CDR1 is SGHDN and CDR2 FVKESK. Ends trimmed: V by 3 bases, J by 3 bases; bases unmatched to a gene: 10. Sequencing used whole blood, obtained in connection with sensitization to the hapten diphenylcyclopropenone (DPC). The sequence derives from a woman between 45 and 65 years old with alopecia areata. Some clones in this sample may be carry-over from other donors' samples. Recombination linked TRBV14 to TRBJ1-2, with 7 bases matching TRBD1. In nucleotide form, the sequence is TGTGCCAGCAGCCAGTTGGACACAGGGGCTTACTATGGCTACACCTTC. It is translated as CASSQLDTGAYYGYTF.